This T cell receptor (beta chain) was retrieved from a study of blood T cells in healthy people across ages. The authors ran a second PCR of about 6 to 12 cycles using a sample-barcoded 5' primer and a J-beta primer mix. TCRdb ran MiXCR on the 5' RACE reads and lists one entry per CDR3 protein. This sample carries some 560,000 distinct CDR3 sequences, 25% to 35% of them seen once, and the ten largest clones take 3% to 4%. Losses at the gene ends were 3 bases for V and 7 bases for J; bases not matched to a gene: 7. CDR3 length: 16 amino acids. These data were also filed under a second study, of T cells of mothers and their children. That report notes: Among related mother-child pairs, overlap was slightly higher than in unrelated pairs, though not significantly.

The chain is built from TRBV12-3 or TRBV12-4 and TRBJ2-1, with 12 bases matching TRBD2. The sample comprised blood. This TCR was recovered from a boy between 2 and 10 years old in good health. CDR3 protein: CASSFSSGGAPNEQFF. For the CDR3, the DNA is TGTGCCAGCAGTTTCTCTAGCGGGGGGGCCCCTAATGAGCAGTTCTTC.